The 4 T cell receptor beta chains below were found in one sample sequenced in a study of cytomegalovirus exposure and HLA in healthy donors. Primers for the PCR totalled 60 Vbeta and 13 Jbeta. Generated by immunoSEQ multiplex PCR, the TCRdb table keeps only in-frame clones and is missing some. The sample lists approximately 170,000 clones, 60% to 80% occurring once. The specimen was PBMCs. The receptors stem from a male donor in good health and CMV-seronegative.

V is TRBV28 and J is TRBJ1-5; D is unresolved. The germline V gene encodes CDR1 MDHEN and CDR2 SYDVKM. The CDR3 consists of 15 residues. With 5 bases removed from V and 10 bases from J, the gap between germline ends came to 21 bases. The CDR3 region has the DNA TGTGCCAGCAGTCTCCTAGCAGCGGGATATCGACCCCAGCATTTT. Translating it yields CASSLLAAGYRPQHF.

This chain links TRBV7-2 with TRBJ2-3; D may be TRBD2 (6 bases). Trimming took off 5 bases at V and 1 base at J, with 16 bases between the two ends. Per the germline V gene, CDR1 is SGHTA and CDR2 is FQGNSA. The CDR3 spans 16 residues. In nucleotides, the CDR3 is TGTGCCAGCAGCCCGGTCGGGGGAGGCCGCACAGATACGCAGTATTTT. It yields the protein CASSPVGGGRTDTQYF.

The table lists this clone with a few counts. This chain links TRBV4-3 with TRBJ2-1; 14 nucleotides match TRBD2. This CDR3 comprises 16 residues. The J segment lost 8 bases and the V segment lost 3 bases, leaving 6 bases of the junction unmatched. CDR1 and CDR2 from the germline V gene are LGHNA and YSLEER. This chain's CDR3 is CASSHRLAGGSHEQFF. The DNA of the CDR3 is TGCGCCAGCAGCCACCGACTAGCGGGAGGGTCACATGAGCAGTTCTTC.

This chain uses TRBV6-5 with TRBJ1-1, with no clear D. The CDR3 runs to 14 residues. CDR1 MNHEY and CDR2 SVGAGI come from the germline V gene. The V gene lost 0 bases and the J gene lost 10 bases, with 15 bases spanning the gap. CDR3 coding DNA: TGTGCCAGCAGTTACTCGATGACCGGGGAAGGAGCTTTCTTT. It specifies CASSYSMTGEGAFF.